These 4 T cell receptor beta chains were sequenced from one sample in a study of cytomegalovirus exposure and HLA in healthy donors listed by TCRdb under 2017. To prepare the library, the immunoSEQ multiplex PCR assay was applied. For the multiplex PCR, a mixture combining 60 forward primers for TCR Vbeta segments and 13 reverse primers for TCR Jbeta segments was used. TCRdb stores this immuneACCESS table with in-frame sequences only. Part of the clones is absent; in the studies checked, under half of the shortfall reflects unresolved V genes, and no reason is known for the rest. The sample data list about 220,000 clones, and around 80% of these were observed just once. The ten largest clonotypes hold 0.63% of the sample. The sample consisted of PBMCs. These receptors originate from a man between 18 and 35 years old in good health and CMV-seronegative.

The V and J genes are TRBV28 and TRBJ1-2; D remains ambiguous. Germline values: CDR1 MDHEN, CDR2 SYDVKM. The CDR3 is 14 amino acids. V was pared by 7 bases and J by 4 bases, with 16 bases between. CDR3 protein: CASKTDTEAYGYTF. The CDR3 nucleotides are TGTGCCAGCAAAACCGACACGGAGGCCTATGGCTACACCTTC.

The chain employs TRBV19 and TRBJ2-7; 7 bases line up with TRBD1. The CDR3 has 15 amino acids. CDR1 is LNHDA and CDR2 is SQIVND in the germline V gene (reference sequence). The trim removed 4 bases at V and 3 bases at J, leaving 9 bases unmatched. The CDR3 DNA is TGTGCCAGTAGTACCCGGACAGGTCCGGGCTACGAGCAGTACTTC. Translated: CASSTRTGPGYEQYF.

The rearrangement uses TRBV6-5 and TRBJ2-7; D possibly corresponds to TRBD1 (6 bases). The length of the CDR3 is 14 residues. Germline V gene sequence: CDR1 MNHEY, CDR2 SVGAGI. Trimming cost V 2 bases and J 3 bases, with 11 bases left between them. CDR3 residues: CASSYRDKLYEQYF. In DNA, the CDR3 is TGTGCCAGCAGTTACCGGGACAAACTCTACGAGCAGTACTTC.

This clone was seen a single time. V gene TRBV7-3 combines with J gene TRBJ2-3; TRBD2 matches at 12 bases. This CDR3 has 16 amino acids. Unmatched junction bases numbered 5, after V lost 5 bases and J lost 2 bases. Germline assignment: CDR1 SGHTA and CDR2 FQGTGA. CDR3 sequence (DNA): TGTGCCAGCAGCCTGCGACTAGCGGGGGACACAGATACGCAGTATTTT. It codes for CASSLRLAGDTDTQYF.